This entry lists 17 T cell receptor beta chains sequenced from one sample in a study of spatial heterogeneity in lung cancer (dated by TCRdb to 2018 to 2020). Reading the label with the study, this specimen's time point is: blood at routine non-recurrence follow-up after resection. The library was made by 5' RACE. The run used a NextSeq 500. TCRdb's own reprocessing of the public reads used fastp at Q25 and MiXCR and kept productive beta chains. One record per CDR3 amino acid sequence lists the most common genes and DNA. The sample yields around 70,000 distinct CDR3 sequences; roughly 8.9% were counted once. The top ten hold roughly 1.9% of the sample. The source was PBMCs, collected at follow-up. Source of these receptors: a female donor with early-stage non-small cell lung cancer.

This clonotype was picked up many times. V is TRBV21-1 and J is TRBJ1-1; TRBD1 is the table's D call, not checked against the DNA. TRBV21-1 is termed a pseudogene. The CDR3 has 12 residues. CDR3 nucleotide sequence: TGTGCCAGCAGCGACAGGGACACTGAAGCTTTCTTT. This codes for CASSDRDTEAFF.

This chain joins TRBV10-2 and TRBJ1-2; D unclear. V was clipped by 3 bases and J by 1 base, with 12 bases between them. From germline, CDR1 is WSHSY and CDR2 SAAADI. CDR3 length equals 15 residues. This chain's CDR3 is CASSDSGDNNYGYTF. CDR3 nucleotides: TGCGCCAGCAGTGACTCCGGAGACAATAACTATGGCTACACCTTC.

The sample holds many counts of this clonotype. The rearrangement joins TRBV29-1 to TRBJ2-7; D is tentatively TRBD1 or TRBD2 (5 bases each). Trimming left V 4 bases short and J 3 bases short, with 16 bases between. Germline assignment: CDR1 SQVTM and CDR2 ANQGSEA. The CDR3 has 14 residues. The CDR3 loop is CSVGIRGPIYEQYF. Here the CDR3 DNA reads TGCAGCGTTGGGATAAGGGGACCCATCTACGAGCAGTACTTC.

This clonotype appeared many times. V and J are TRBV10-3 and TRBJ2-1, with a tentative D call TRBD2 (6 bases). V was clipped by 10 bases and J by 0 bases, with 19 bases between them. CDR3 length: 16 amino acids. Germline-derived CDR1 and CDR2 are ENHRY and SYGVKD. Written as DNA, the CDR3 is TGTGCCACCTTGGGGGGTGCCGTTAGCTCCTACAATGAGCAGTTCTTC. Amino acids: CATLGGAVSSYNEQFF.

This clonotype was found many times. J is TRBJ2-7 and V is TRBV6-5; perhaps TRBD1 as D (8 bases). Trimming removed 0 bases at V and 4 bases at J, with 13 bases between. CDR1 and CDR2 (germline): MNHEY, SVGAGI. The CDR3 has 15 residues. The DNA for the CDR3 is TGTGCCAGCAGTTACTCTACAGGGGGGGCTTACGAGCAGTACTTC. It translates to CASSYSTGGAYEQYF.

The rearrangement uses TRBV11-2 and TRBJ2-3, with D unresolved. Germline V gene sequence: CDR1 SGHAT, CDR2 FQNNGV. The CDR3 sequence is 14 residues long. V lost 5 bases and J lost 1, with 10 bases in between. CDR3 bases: TGTGCCAGCAGCCCCAACTCCGGCACAGATACGCAGTATTTT. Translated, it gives CASSPNSGTDTQYF.

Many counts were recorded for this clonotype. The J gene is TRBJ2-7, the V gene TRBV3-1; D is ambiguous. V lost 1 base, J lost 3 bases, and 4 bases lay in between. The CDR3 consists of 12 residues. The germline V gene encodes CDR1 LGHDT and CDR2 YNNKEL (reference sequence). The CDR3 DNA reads TGTGCCAGCAGCCAAGGCTACTACGAGCAGTACTTC. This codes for CASSQGYYEQYF.

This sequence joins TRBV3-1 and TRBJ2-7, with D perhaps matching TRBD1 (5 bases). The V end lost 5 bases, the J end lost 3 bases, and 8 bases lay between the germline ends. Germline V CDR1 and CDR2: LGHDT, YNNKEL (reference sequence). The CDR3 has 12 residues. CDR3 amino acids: CASSYQGYEQYF. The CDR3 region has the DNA TGTGCCAGCAGCTACCAGGGCTACGAGCAGTACTTC.

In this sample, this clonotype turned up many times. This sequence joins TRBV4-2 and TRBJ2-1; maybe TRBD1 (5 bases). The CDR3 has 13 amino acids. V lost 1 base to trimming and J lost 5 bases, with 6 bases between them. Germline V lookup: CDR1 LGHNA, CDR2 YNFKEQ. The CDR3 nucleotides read TGTGCCAGCAGCCAAGTACAGGACAATGAGCAGTTCTTC. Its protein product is CASSQVQDNEQFF.

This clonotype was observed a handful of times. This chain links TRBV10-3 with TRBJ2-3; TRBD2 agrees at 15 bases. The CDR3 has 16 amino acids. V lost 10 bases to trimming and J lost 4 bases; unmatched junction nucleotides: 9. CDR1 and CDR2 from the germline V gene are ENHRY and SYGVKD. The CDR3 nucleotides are TGTGCCACCCTCGGACTAGCGGGAGGGCCTCCAGATACGCAGTATTTT. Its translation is CATLGLAGGPPDTQYF.

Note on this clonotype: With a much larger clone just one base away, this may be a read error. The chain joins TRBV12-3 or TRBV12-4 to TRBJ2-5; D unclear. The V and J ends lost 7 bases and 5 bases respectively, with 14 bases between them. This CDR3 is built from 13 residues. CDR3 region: CASTIRYGETQYF. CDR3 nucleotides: TGTGCCAGCACTATCCGATACGGGGAGACCCAGTACTTC.

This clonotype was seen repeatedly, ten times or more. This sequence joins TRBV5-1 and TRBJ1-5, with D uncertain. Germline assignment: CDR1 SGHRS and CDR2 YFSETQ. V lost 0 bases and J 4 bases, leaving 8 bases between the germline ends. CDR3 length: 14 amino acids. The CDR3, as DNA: TGCGCCAGCAGCTTGGAAGGGTTGAATCAGCCCCAGCATTTT. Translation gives CASSLEGLNQPQHF.

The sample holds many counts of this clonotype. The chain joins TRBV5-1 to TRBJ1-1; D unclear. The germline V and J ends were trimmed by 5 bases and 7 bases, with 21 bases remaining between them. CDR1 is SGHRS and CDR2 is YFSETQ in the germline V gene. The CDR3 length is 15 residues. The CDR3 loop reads CASSLVPGPEGEAFF. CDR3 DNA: TGCGCCAGCAGTCTTGTTCCGGGTCCCGAGGGTGAAGCTTTCTTT.

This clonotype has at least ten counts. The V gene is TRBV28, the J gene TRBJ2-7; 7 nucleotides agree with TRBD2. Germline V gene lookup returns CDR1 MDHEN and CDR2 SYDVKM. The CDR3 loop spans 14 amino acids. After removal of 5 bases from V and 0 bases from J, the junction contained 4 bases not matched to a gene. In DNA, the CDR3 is TGTGCCAGCAGTGATAGCGGGTTCTCCTACGAGCAGTACTTC. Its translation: CASSDSGFSYEQYF.

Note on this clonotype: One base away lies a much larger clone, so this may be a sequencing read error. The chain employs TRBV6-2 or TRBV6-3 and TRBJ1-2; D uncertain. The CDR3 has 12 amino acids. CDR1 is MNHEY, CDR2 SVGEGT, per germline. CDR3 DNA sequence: TGTGCCACCCATCAAGGGAACTATGGCTACAACTTC. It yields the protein CATHQGNYGYNF.

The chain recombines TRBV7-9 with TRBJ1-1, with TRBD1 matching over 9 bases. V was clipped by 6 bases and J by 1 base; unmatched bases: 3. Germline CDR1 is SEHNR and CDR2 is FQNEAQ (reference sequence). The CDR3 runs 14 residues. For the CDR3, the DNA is TGTGCCAGCAGGGGACAGGGCGGGAACACTGAAGCTTTCTTT. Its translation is CASRGQGGNTEAFF.

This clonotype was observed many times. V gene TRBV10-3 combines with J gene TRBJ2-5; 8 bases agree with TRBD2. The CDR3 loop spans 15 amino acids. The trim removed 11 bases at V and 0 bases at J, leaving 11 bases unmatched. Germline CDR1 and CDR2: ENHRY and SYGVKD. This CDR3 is CASGLAGPYQETQYF. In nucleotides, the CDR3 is TGTGCCTCTGGTTTAGCGGGACCGTACCAAGAGACCCAGTACTTC.